These 3 T cell receptor beta chains share one sample of origin, sequenced in a study of cytomegalovirus exposure and HLA in healthy donors. PCR was performed using 60 Vbeta and 13 Jbeta primers. Some clones are missing from TCRdb's copy, which holds only in-frame ones; the method was immunoSEQ multiplex PCR. The data contain some 150,000 clones, roughly 79% of them singletons. The sample taken for sequencing was PBMCs. These receptors all come from a woman between 18 and 30 years old in good health and CMV-seropositive.

The genes are TRBV27 and TRBJ2-2; 7 nucleotides align to TRBD2. The V gene end was trimmed by 4 bases and the J gene end by 4 bases; junction bases not matched to a gene: 6. Germline CDR1 is MNHEY and CDR2 is SMNVEV (reference sequence). The CDR3 runs to 15 residues. CDR3 sequence reads: CASSSLGGVTGELFF. The CDR3 DNA follows: TGTGCCAGCAGTTCCCTGGGAGGGGTCACCGGGGAGCTGTTTTTT.

The V gene is TRBV7-6, the J gene TRBJ2-3; D perhaps matches TRBD2 (5 bases). From germline, CDR1 is SGHVS and CDR2 FNYEAQ. V lost 5 bases and J lost 13, with 19 bases in between. The CDR3 extends over 13 amino acids. This CDR3 reads CASSPLEAKNKYF. The DNA of the CDR3 is TGTGCCAGCAGCCCCTTGGAGGCAAAGAATAAGTATTTT.

Here the CDR3 reads CASSLFRGSINRPGANVLTF. For the CDR3, the DNA is TGCGCCAGCAGCTTGTTTCGGGGTAGCATCAATAGACCTGGGGCCAACGTCCTGACTTTC. The V gene is TRBV5-1, the J gene TRBJ2-6; the D gene is possibly TRBD2 (5 bases). The CDR3 loop spans 20 amino acids. The V and J ends lost 1 base and 2 bases respectively, with 22 bases between them. Looked up from germline, CDR1 is SGHRS and CDR2 is YFSETQ.